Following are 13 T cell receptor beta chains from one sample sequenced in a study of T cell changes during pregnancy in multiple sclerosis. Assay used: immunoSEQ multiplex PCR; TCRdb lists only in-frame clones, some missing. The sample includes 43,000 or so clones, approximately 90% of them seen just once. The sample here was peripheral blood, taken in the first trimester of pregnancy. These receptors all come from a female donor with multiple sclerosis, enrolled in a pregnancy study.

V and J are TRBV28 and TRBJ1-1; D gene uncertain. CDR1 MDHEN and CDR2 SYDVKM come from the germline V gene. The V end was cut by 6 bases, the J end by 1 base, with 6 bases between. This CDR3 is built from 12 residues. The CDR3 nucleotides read TGTGCCAGCAGGGGCCCGAACACTGAAGCTTTCTTT. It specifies CASRGPNTEAFF.

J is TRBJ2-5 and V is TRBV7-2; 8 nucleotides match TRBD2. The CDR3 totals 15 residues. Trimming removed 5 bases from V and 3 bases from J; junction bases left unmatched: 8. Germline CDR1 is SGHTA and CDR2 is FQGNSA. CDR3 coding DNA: TGTGCCAGCAGCCCCCGGGGGGGGCTGGAAGAGACCCAGTACTTC. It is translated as CASSPRGGLEETQYF.

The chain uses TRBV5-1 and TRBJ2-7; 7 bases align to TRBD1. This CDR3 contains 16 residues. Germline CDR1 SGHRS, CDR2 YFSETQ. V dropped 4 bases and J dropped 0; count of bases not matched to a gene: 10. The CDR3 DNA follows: TGCGCCAGCAGCCACACAGGACAGGTCCGCTCCTACGAGCAGTACTTC. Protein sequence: CASSHTGQVRSYEQYF.

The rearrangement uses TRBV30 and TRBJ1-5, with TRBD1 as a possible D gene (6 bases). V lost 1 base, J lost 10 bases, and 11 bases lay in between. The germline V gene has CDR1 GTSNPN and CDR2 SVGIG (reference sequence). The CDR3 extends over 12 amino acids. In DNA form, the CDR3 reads TGTGCCTGGAGTGGGACAGTGGAACCCCAGCATTTT. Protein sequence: CAWSGTVEPQHF.

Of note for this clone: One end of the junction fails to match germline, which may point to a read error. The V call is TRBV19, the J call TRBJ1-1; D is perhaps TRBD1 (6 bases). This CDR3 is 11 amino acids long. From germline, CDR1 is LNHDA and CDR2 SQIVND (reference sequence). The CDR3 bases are TGTGCCAGTAGGAGGACAGTTGAAACTTTCTTT. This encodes CASRRTVETFF. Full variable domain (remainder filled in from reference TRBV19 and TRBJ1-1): DGGITQSPKYLFRKEGQNVTLSCEQNLNHDAMYWYRQDPGQGLRLIYYSQIVNDFQKGDIAEGYSVSREKKESFPLTVTSAQKNPTAFYLCASRRTVETFFGQGTRLTVV.

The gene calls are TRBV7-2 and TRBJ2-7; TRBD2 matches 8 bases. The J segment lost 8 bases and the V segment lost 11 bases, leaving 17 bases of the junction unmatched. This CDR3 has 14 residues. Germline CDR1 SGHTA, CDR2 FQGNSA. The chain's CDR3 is CALSFGGGNVQQYF. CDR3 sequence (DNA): TGTGCCCTCAGCTTCGGGGGGGGCAATGTTCAGCAGTACTTC. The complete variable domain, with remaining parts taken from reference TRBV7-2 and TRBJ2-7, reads GAGVSQSPSNKVTEKGKDVELRCDPISGHTALYWYRQSLGQGLEFLIYFQGNSAPDKSGLPSDRFSAERTGGSVSTLTIQRTQQEDSAVYLCALSFGGGNVQQYFGPGTRLTVT.

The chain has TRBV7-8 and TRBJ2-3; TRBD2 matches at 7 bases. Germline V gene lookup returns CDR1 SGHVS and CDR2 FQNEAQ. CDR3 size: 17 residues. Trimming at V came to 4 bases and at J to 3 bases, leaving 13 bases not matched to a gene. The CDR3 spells CASSSRGGEGTTDTQYF. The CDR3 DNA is TGTGCCAGCAGCTCCCGGGGCGGGGAGGGAACTACAGATACGCAGTATTTT.

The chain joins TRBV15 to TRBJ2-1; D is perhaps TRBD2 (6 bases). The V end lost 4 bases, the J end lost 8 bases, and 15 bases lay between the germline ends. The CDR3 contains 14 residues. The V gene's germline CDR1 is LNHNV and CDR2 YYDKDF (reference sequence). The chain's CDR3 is CATSIRGNSDEQFF. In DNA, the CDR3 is TGTGCCACCAGCATACGCGGGAATTCAGATGAGCAGTTCTTC.

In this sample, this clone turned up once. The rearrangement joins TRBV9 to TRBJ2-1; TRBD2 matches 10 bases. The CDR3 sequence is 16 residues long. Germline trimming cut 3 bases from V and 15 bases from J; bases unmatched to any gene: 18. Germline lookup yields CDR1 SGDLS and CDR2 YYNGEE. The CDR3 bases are TGTGCCAGCAGCGCCCGTCCTATAGCGGGGGGCCGCGGGGTGTTCTTC. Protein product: CASSARPIAGGRGVFF.

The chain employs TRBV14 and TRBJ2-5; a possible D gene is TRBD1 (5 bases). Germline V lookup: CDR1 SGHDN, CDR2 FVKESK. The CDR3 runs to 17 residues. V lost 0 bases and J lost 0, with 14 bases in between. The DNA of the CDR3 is TGTGCCAGCAGCCAAGATAAGACAGAGTGGTACCAAGAGACCCAGTACTTC. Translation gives CASSQDKTEWYQETQYF.

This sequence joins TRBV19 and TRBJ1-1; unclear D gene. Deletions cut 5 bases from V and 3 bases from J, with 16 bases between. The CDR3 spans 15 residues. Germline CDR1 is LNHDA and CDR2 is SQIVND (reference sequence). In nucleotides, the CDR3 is TGTGCCAGTAGTTTAGGGCAACTGGGAGACACTGAAGCTTTCTTT. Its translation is CASSLGQLGDTEAFF.

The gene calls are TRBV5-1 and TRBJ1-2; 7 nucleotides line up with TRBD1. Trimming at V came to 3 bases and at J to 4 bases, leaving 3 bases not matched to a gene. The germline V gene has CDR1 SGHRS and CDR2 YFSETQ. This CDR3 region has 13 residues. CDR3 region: CASSWGQSYGYTF. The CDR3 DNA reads TGCGCCAGCAGCTGGGGACAGTCCTATGGCTACACCTTC.

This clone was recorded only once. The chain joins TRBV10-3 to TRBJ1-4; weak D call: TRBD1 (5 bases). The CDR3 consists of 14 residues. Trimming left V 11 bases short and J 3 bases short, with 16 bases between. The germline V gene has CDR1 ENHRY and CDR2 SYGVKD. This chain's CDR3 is CASSRGLANEKLFF. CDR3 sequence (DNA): TGTGCCTCCTCCCGGGGACTCGCTAATGAAAAACTGTTTTTT.